The rows below give T cell receptor beta chains drawn from one sample of a study of CD8 T cells in ankylosing spondylitis. TCRdb re-called the 5' RACE reads through MiXCR, storing one row per CDR3 protein. Of a few hundred thousand distinct CDR3 sequences in the sample, more than 20% were seen once. The sample comprised blood, either unsorted or a sorted T cell fraction (not recorded which). Source of these receptors: a male donor with ankylosing spondylitis. The CDR3 runs from the conserved cysteine through the conserved F or W. A D gene is named only where the DNA matches it firmly. Clone size is stated in some rows and not others, as once, few, many or a class when expanded.

clone_size	v_call	d_call	j_call	cdr3_nt	cdr3_aa
-	TRBV7-3	-	TRBJ1-1	TGTGCCAGCACCTCTGGACGGGAGGGTACCACTGAAGCTTTCTTT	CASTSGREGTTEAFF
few	TRBV11-2	-	TRBJ2-1	TGTGCCAGCAGGCAACCGGGACGGGCATACAATGAGCAGTTCTTC	CASRQPGRAYNEQFF
few	TRBV5-1	-	TRBJ2-1	TGCGCCAGCAGCTTTTCTCCAGGCCAAAATGAGCAGTTCTTC	CASSFSPGQNEQFF
-	TRBV4-2	-	TRBJ1-5	TGTGCCAGCAGCCAAGGGAGGGAGCAGCCCCAGCATTTT	CASSQGREQPQHF
-	TRBV20-1	-	TRBJ2-3	TGCAGTGCTAGAGATCTAGGGCGGGGGCAGTATTTT	CSARDLGRGQYF
few	TRBV12-5	-	TRBJ1-1	TGTGCTAGTGGCCCACAGGGTTCCGCTGAAGCTTTCTTT	CASGPQGSAEAFF
-	TRBV7-6	TRBD1	TRBJ1-5	TGTGCCAGCAGCCGGACAGGGGGCAGGTATCAGCCCCAGCATTTT	CASSRTGGRYQPQHF
-	TRBV12-3/TRBV12-4	-	TRBJ2-1	TGTGCCAGCAGTTTAGGGGCTCTCATATACAATGAGCAGTTCTTC	CASSLGALIYNEQFF
few	TRBV7-3	TRBD2	TRBJ2-3	TGTGCCAGCAGCATGGGACTAGCGTACCAACCTAGCACAGATACGCAGTATTTT	CASSMGLAYQPSTDTQYF
-	TRBV18	TRBD1	TRBJ2-7	TGTGCCAGCTCACCTGAAAGGGGGACAGCGGCCTACGAGCAGTACTTC	CASSPERGTAAYEQYF
-	TRBV9	-	TRBJ2-1	TGTGCCAGTGCCCCTCGGGCTAGGGACAATGAGCAGTTCTTC	CASAPRARDNEQFF
-	TRBV7-9	-	TRBJ2-1	TGTGCCAGCAGCTTTGGCGGGACGGTCAATGAGCAGTTCTTC	CASSFGGTVNEQFF
-	TRBV5-1	-	TRBJ2-7	TGCGCCAGCAGCCGCGGGCAGACTAGCTCCTACGAGCAGTACTTC	CASSRGQTSSYEQYF
-	TRBV20-1	-	TRBJ1-1	TGCAGTGCTAGAGACCCGGGGGAGAACACTGAAGCTTTCTTT	CSARDPGENTEAFF
few	TRBV11-2	-	TRBJ2-1	TGTGCCAGCAGCGCCTTGCGGCAATACAATGAGCAGTTCTTC	CASSALRQYNEQFF
-	TRBV20-1	-	TRBJ2-2	TGCAGTGCATCCCTCCTCAACACCGGGGAGCTGTTTTTT	CSASLLNTGELFF
-	TRBV5-1	-	TRBJ1-1	TGCGCCAGCAGCTCTTACGGGGAAACTGAAGCTTTCTTT	CASSSYGETEAFF
-	TRBV5-1	-	TRBJ2-1	TGCGCCAGCAGCAACACGAGGAGCTCCTACAATGAGCAGTTCTTC	CASSNTRSSYNEQFF
-	TRBV18	-	TRBJ1-6	TGTGCCAGCTCACCATTGGGGCAAGAGGATTCACCCCTCCACTTT	CASSPLGQEDSPLHF
-	TRBV9	TRBD1	TRBJ2-2	TGTGCCAGCAGCGCCCCCCCGACAGGGGGGTCGAACACCGGGGAGCTGTTTTTT	CASSAPPTGGSNTGELFF
-	TRBV13	-	TRBJ1-1	TGTGCCAGCAGCTTGGGAACGGGGGCTATGAACACTGAAGCTTTCTTT	CASSLGTGAMNTEAFF
-	TRBV25-1	-	TRBJ1-1	TGTGCCAGCAGTGAATATACCGCAGGGAGGAACACTGAAGCTTTCTTT	CASSEYTAGRNTEAFF
-	TRBV3-1	-	TRBJ2-7	TGTGCCAGCAGCGGGGGGTACGAGCAGTACTTC	CASSGGYEQYF
-	TRBV5-1	TRBD1	TRBJ2-1	TGCGCCAGCAGCTCGTCGGACAGGGGGCGCCCCAATGAGCAGTTCTTC	CASSSSDRGRPNEQFF
few	TRBV12-3/TRBV12-4	TRBD1	TRBJ1-5	TGTGCCAGCAGTAGACAGGGGAGAGAGCCCCAGCATTTT	CASSRQGREPQHF
-	TRBV6-5	-	TRBJ2-3	TGTGCCAGCAGTTACGCTGGGAGGTTCGTAGATACGCAGTATTTT	CASSYAGRFVDTQYF
-	TRBV10-3	TRBD2	TRBJ2-3	TGTGCCGCTGGACTAGCGGGAGCAGATACGCAGTATTTT	CAAGLAGADTQYF
few	TRBV12-3/TRBV12-4	TRBD2	TRBJ2-3	TGTGCCAGCAGTTCACCCTCCGGGGGGATCATCGGAGATACGCAGTATTTT	CASSSPSGGIIGDTQYF
few	TRBV21-1	-	TRBJ2-1	TGTGCCAGCAGCAAAGGGTGTGAGGAGCGCGAGGAGCCCTCCTACAATGAGCAGTTCTTC	CASSKGCEEREEPSYNEQFF
-	TRBV5-6	-	TRBJ2-3	TGTGCCAGCAGCTTGGGTTCAGGCCTTAGCACAGATACGCAGTATTTT	CASSLGSGLSTDTQYF
-	TRBV3-1	TRBD2	TRBJ2-7	TGTGCCAGCAGCCAAGGTGATAGCGGGAGCCTTTGGGAGCAGTACTTC	CASSQGDSGSLWEQYF
-	TRBV4-3	-	TRBJ1-4	TGCGCCAGCAGCCAAAGACAGGACCGAATGTCTGGTGAAAAACTGTTTTTT	CASSQRQDRMSGEKLFF
-	TRBV2	TRBD1	TRBJ2-2	TGTGCCAGCAGTCGGCTGGGACAGCAGAACACCGGGGAGCTGTTTTTT	CASSRLGQQNTGELFF
-	TRBV5-1	-	TRBJ2-2	TGCGCCAGCAGCTTGTTACAGGGCCTAAACACCGGGGAGCTGTTTTTT	CASSLLQGLNTGELFF
-	TRBV15	TRBD1	TRBJ2-7	TGTGCCACCAGCAGGGATAGGCACAGGGGCCCCTACGAGCAGTACTTC	CATSRDRHRGPYEQYF
few	TRBV27	-	TRBJ1-5	TGTGCCAGCAGGGGGGCTGGACAGTTTAACCAGCCCCAGCATTTT	CASRGAGQFNQPQHF
-	TRBV2	-	TRBJ2-1	TGTGCCAGCAGTGACTCTAGCGTCTACAATGAGCAGTTCTTC	CASSDSSVYNEQFF